This TCR beta chain was recovered during a study of post-analysis software for immune sequencing data. About the study: Patients had relapsing-remitting, secondary progressive or progressive-relapsing multiple sclerosis; some lacked subtype. The study, taken as a whole, reports: Controls had significantly higher normalized Chao1 diversity than multiple sclerosis patients. With TRBV5-6, TRBV5-1 and TRBV20-1 included, about 5 TRBV segments were more frequent in patients than in controls.

A note on this clonotype: Its cognate antigen is unknown.

Every TCR beta cDNA library bore unique molecular identifiers. cDNA molecules numbering about half a million came from roughly 0.93 to 9.6 million T cells. TCRdb called the PCR reads again in MiXCR, with one record for every CDR3 protein. In the table there are hundreds of thousands of distinct CDR3 sequences, around 40% of which are singletons. This CDR3 spans 15 amino acids. Losses at the gene ends were 8 bases for V and 2 bases for J; bases not matched to a gene: 10. Germline CDR1 MNHGY, CDR2 SAAAGT. Specimen: blood. The chain carries TRBV6-8 and TRBJ2-7; 9 bases are shared with TRBD2. The TCR sequence derives from a girl between 10 and 17 years old with multiple sclerosis. The CDR3 region has the DNA TGTGCCAGCGTCCTGTCGACTAGCGGACCCTACGAGCAGTACTTC. Protein product: CASVLSTSGPYEQYF.